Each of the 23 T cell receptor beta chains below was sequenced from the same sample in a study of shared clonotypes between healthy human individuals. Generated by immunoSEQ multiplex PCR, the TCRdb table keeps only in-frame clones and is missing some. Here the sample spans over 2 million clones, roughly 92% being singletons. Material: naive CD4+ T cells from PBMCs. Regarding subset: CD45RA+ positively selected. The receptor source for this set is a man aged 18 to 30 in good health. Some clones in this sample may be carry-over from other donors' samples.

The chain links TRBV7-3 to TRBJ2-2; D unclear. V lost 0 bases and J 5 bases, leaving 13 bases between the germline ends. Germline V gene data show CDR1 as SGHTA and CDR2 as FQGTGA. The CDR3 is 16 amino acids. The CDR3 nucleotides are TGTGCCAGCAGCTTAACAGGGCCTGCTTCGACCGGGGAGCTGTTTTTT. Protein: CASSLTGPASTGELFF.

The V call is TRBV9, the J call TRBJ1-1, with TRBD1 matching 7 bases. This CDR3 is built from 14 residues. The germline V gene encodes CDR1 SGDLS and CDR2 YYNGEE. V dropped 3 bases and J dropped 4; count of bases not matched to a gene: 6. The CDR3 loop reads CASSGTTGTTEAFF. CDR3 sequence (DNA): TGTGCCAGCAGCGGGACGACAGGGACCACTGAAGCTTTCTTT. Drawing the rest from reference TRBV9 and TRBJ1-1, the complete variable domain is DSGVTQTPKHLITATGQRVTLRCSPRSGDLSVYWYQQSLDQGLQFLIQYYNGEERAKGNILERFSAQQFPDLHSELNLSSLELGDSALYFCASSGTTGTTEAFFGQGTRLTVV.

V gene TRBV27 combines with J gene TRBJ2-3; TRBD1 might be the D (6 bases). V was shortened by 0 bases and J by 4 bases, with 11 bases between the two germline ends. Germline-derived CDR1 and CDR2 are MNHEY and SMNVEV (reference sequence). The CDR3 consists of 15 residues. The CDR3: CASSLSLEGADTQYF. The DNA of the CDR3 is TGTGCCAGCAGTTTATCTCTCGAGGGGGCAGATACGCAGTATTTT.

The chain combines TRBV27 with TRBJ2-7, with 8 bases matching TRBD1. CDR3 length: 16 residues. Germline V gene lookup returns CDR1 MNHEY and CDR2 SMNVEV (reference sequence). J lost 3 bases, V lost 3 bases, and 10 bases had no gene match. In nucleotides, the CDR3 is TGTGCCAGCAGTTTGTTTCCAGCAGGGGGCAACTACGAGCAGTACTTC. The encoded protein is CASSLFPAGGNYEQYF.

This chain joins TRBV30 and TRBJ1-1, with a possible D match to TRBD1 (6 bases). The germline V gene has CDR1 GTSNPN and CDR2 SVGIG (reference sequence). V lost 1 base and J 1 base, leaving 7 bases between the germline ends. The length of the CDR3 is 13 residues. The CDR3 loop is CAWSGQENTEAFF. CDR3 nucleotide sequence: TGTGCCTGGAGTGGACAGGAGAACACTGAAGCTTTCTTT.

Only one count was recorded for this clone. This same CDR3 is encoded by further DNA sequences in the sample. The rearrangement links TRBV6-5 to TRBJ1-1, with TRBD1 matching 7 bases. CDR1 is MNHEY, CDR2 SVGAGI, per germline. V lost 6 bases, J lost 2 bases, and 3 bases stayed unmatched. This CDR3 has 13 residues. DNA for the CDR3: TGTGCCAGCAGGTACAGGGGAAACACTGAAGCTTTCTTT. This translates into CASRYRGNTEAFF.

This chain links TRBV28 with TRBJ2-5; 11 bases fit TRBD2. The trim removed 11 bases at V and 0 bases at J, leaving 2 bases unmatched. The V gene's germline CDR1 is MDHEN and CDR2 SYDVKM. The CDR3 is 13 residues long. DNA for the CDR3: TGTGCCGCGGGACTAGCGGACCAAGAGACCCAGTACTTC. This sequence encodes CAAGLADQETQYF.

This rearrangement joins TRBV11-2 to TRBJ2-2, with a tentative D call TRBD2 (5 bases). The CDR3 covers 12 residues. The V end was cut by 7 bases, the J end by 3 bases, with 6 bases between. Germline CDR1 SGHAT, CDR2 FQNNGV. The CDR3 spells CASTGYTGELFF. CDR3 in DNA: TGTGCCAGCACGGGGTACACCGGGGAGCTGTTTTTT.

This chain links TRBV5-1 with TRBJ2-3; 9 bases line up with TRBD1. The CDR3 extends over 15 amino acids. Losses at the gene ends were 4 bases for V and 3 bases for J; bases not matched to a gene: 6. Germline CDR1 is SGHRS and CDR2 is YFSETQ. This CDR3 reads CASSQGTGRTDTQYF. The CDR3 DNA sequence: TGCGCCAGCAGCCAAGGGACAGGGAGAACAGATACGCAGTATTTT.

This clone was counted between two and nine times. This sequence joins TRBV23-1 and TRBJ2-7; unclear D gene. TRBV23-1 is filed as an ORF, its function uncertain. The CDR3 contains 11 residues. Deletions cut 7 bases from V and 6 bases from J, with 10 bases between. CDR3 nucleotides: TGCGCCAGCAACCGGTTTGGCGAGCAGTACTTC. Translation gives CASNRFGEQYF.

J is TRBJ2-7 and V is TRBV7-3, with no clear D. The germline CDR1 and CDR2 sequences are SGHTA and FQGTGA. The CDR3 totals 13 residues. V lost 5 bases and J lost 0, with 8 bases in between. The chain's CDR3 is CASSQTYSYEQYF. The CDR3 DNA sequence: TGTGCCAGCAGCCAGACCTACTCCTACGAGCAGTACTTC.

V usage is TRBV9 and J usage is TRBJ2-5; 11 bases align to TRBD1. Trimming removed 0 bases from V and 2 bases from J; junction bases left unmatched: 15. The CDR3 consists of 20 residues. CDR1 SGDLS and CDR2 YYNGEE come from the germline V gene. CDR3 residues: CASSVAVGTGGGGSQETQYF. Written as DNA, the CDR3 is TGTGCCAGCAGCGTAGCAGTCGGGACAGGGGGGGGTGGATCTCAAGAGACCCAGTACTTC.

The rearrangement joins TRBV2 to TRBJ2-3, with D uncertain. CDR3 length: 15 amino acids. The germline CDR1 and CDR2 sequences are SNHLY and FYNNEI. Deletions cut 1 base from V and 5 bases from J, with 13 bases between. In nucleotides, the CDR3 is TGTGCCAGCAGTGAAGGGGCGCCTATTGGAGATACGCAGTATTTT. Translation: CASSEGAPIGDTQYF.

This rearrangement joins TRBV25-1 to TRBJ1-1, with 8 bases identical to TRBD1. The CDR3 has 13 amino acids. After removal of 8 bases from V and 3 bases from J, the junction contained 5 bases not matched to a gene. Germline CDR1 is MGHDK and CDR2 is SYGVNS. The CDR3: CASAQGGDTEAFF. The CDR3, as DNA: TGTGCCAGCGCACAGGGGGGGGACACTGAAGCTTTCTTT.

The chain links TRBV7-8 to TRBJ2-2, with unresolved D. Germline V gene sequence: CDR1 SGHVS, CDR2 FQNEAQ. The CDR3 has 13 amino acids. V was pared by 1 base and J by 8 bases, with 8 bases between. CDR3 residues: CASSLGRAGELFF. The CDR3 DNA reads TGTGCCAGCAGCTTAGGCAGAGCGGGGGAGCTGTTTTTT. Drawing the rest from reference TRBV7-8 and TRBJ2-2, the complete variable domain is GAGVSQSPRYKVAKRGQDVALRCDPISGHVSLFWYQQALGQGPEFLTYFQNEAQLDKSGLPSDRFFAERPEGSVSTLKIQRTQQEDSAVYLCASSLGRAGELFFGEGSRLTVL.

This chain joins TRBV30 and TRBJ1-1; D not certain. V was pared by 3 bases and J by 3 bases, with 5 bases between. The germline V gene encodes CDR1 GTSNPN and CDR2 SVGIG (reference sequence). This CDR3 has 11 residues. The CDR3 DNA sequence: TGTGCCTGGAGCCAGTACACTGAAGCTTTCTTT. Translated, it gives CAWSQYTEAFF.

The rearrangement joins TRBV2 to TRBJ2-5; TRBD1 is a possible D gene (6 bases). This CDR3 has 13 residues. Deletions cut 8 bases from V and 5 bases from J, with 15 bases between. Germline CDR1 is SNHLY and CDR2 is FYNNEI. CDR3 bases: TGTGCCAGCGGTTCCGGGACACCTGAGACCCAGTACTTC. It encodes CASGSGTPETQYF.

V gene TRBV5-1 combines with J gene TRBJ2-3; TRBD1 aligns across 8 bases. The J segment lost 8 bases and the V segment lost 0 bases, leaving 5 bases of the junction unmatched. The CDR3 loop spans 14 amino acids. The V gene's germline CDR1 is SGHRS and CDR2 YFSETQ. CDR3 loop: CASSLEGQGGTQYF. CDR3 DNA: TGCGCCAGCAGCTTGGAAGGACAGGGTGGTACGCAGTATTTT.

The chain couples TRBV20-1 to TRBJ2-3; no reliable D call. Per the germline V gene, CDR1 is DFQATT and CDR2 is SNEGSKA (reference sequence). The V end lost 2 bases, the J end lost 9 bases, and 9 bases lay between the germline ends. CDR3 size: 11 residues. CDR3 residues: CSARLQVTQYF. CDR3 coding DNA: TGCAGTGCTAGACTTCAGGTAACGCAGTATTTT.

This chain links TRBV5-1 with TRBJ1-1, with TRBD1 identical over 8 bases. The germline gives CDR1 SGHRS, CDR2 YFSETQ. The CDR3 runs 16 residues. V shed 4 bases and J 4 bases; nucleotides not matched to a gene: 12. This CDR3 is CASSTGQGGGVTEAFF. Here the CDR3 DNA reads TGCGCCAGCAGCACAGGACAGGGAGGAGGGGTCACTGAAGCTTTCTTT. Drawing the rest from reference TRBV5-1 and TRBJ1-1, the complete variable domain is KAGVTQTPRYLIKTRGQQVTLSCSPISGHRSVSWYQQTPGQGLQFLFEYFSETQRNKGNFPGRFSGRQFSNSRSEMNVSTLELGDSALYLCASSTGQGGGVTEAFFGQGTRLTVV.

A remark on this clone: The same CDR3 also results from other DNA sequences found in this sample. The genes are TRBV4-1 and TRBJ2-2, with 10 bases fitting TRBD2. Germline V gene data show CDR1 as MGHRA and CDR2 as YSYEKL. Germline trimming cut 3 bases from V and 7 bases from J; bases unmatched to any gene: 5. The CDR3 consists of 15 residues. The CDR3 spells CASSQGLAGVGELFF. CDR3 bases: TGCGCCAGCAGCCAGGGCCTAGCGGGAGTCGGGGAGCTGTTTTTT.

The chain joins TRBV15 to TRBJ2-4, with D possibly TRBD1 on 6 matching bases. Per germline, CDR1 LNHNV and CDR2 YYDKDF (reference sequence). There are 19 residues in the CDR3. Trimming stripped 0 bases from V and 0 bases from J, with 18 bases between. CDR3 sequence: CATSRDRQGIPLAKNIQYF. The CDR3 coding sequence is TGTGCCACCAGCAGAGATCGGCAGGGGATACCGCTAGCCAAAAACATTCAGTACTTC.

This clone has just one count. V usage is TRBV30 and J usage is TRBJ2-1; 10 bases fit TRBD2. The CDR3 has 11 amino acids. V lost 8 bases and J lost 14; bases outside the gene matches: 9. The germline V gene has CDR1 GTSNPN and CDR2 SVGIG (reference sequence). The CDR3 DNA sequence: TGTGCCGGCGGCAGCGGGAGGGTAAAGTTCTTC. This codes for CAGGSGRVKFF.